A single sample is the source of the 6 T cell receptor beta chains below, sequenced in a study of shared clonotypes between healthy human individuals. Method: immunoSEQ multiplex PCR; TCRdb's copy keeps in-frame clones and lacks some. Among under 600,000 clones listed, around 97% were seen once. Sequencing was done on a sample of naive CD4+ T cells sorted from blood. As to subset: CD45RA+ positively selected. The receptors were gathered from a young woman in good health.

In its sample, this clone was seen once. The chain's CDR3 is CASSPSAYGGTEAFF. The CDR3 DNA follows: TGTGCCAGCAGTCCCTCAGCCTACGGGGGCACTGAAGCTTTCTTT. The rearrangement links TRBV6-5 to TRBJ1-1, with a possible D match to TRBD1 (5 bases). CDR3 length: 15 amino acids. The ends were cut back, 5 bases at V and 4 bases at J, with 17 bases in the middle. CDR1 and CDR2 from the germline V gene are MNHEY and SVGAGI.

This sequence joins TRBV7-9 and TRBJ2-1; 7 bases line up with TRBD1. Trimming cost V 5 bases and J 6 bases; bases outside gene matches: 10. CDR1 is SEHNR and CDR2 is FQNEAQ in the germline V gene (reference sequence). This CDR3 is built from 15 residues. The CDR3, as DNA: TGTGCCAGCAGCCAAGGGGGCTTCTCGGGCAATGAGCAGTTCTTC. This sequence encodes CASSQGGFSGNEQFF. The variable domain in full, with the rest retrieved from reference TRBV7-9 and TRBJ2-1, is DTGVSQNPRHKITKRGQNVTFRCDPISEHNRLYWYRQTLGQGPEFLTYFQNEAQLEKSRLLSDRFSAERPKGSFSTLEIQRTEQGDSAMYLCASSQGGFSGNEQFFGPGTRLTVL.

The V gene is TRBV29-1, the J gene TRBJ2-1; 10 bases align to TRBD2. This CDR3 region has 13 residues. Per germline, CDR1 SQVTM and CDR2 ANQGSEA. The V segment lost 7 bases and the J segment 10 bases; nucleotides outside the gene matches: 10. The CDR3 loop reads CSAEGLAGEEQFF. CDR3 bases: TGCAGCGCCGAGGGGCTAGCGGGAGAGGAGCAGTTCTTC.

The gene calls are TRBV6-1 and TRBJ2-3; 12 bases match TRBD2. V trimming: 4 bases; J trimming: 11 bases; junction bases outside the gene matches: 13. This CDR3 is built from 16 residues. Germline V gene lookup returns CDR1 MNHNS and CDR2 SASEGT. CDR3 bases: TGTGCCAGCAGTGGGACTAGCGGGACCAGGGGGATGAGGCAGTATTTT. Translation: CASSGTSGTRGMRQYF.

The chain links TRBV6-1 to TRBJ1-5; no clear D. Germline CDR1 reads MNHNS; CDR2 reads SASEGT. Trimming removed 6 bases at V and 3 bases at J, with 12 bases between. The CDR3 sequence is 14 residues long. CDR3 coding DNA: TGTGCCAGCAGGATGGGAGAGCCCAATCAGCCCCAGCATTTT. This encodes CASRMGEPNQPQHF.

The rearrangement uses TRBV30 and TRBJ2-2; D is perhaps TRBD2 (6 bases). V lost 5 bases and J 6 bases, leaving 10 bases between the germline ends. This CDR3 is 12 amino acids long. The V gene's germline CDR1 is GTSNPN and CDR2 SVGIG (reference sequence). The CDR3 spells CAWGLPPGELFF. DNA for the CDR3: TGTGCCTGGGGACTACCCCCCGGGGAGCTGTTTTTT.